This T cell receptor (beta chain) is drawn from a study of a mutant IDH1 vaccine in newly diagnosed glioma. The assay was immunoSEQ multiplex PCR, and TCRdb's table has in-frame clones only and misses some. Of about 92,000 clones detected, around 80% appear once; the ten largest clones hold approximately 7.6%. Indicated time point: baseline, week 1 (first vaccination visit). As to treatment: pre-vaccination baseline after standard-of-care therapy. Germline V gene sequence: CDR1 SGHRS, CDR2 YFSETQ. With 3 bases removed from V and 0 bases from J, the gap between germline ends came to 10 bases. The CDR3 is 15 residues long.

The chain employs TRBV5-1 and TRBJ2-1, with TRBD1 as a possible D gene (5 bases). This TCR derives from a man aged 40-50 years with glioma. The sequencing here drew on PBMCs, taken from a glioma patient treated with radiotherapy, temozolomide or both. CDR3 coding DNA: TGCGCCAGCAGCTCTGCGACAGTCTCCTACAATGAGCAGTTCTTC. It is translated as CASSSATVSYNEQFF.